The entry that follows covers one T cell receptor beta chain sequence. Its antigen is not known. The data were taken from a study of CD4 T cells in relation to SARS-CoV-2 and coronaviruses. Study details: The negative reference was HIV-1 Nef peptide pool or peptide-free culture.

CDR1 KGHSH and CDR2 LQKENI come from the germline V gene. Trimming shortened V by 3 bases and J by 0 bases, and 9 bases separated the two germline ends. The CDR3 covers 16 residues. The method was immunoSEQ multiplex PCR; TCRdb's version includes in-frame clones alone and lacks a portion of them. The sample holds 18,000 or so clones, around 67% seen once. The unexposed donors gave CD4+ T cells in about 2010-2019, prior to COVID-19. After roughly 9 days of culture, CD4+ T cells were isolated. The clonotype originates from a human donor in good health. V and J are TRBV18 and TRBJ2-6; possibly TRBD1 for D (5 bases). Material for sequencing was CD4+ T cells from PBMCs, cultured in vitro. CDR3 DNA sequence: TGTGCCAGCTCACCGCCCAGGGACTCTGGGGCCAACGTCCTGACTTTC. Protein: CASSPPRDSGANVLTF.